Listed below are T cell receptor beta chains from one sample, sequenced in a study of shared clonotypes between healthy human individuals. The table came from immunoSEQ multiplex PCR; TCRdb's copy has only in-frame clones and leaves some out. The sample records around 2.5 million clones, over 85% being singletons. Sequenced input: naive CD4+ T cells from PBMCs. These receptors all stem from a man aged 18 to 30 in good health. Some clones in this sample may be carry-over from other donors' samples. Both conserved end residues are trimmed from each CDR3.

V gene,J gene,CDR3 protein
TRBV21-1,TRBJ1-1,ATPLRGGKKNTEAF
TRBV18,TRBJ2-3,ASSPPGPDTQY
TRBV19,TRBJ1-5,ATSRGRQPQH
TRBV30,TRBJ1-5,AWSVDGTGGQPQH
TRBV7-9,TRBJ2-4,ASSSSALTPQGWY
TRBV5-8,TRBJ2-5,ASSKGQGREETQY
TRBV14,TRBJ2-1,ASSHAALSREDNEQF
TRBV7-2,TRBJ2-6,ASSLWGQVLSGANVLT
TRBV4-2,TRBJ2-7,ASSRQVGSEQY
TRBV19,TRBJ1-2,ASSRVNYGYT
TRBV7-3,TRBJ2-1,ASSLLGQTTYNEQF
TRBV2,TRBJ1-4,ASTRDLATNEKLF
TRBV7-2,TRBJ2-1,ASSPAGSNNEQF
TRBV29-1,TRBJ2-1,SVGSLAGGREQF
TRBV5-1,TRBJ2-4,ASSLGGEAKNIQY
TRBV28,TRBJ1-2,ASSLGGYGYT
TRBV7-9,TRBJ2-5,ASSFPTAHQETQY
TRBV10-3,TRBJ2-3,AISATAGVADTQY
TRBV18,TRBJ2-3,ASSPRVTDTQY
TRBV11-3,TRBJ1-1,ASSLKGNTEAF
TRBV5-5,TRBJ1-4,ASSFVILPGTNEKLF
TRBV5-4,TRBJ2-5,ASSLDPGQETQY
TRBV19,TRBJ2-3,ASTGRRERTDTQY
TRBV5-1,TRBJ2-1,ASSVDRVREQF